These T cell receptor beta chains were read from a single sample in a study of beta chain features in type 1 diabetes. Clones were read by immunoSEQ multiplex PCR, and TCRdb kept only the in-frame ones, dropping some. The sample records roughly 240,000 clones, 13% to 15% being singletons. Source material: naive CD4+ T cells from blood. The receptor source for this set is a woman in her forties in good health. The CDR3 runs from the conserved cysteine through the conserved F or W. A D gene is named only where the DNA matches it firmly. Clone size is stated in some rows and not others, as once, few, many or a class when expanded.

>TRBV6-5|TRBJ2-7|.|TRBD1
CASSPGQGSSYEQYF
TGTGCCAGCAGCCCCGGACAGGGCAGCTCCTACGAGCAGTACTTC
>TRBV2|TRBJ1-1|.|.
CASSEGATLTEAFF
TGTGCCAGCAGTGAAGGGGCCACTCTCACTGAAGCTTTCTTT
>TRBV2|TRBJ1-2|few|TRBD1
CASSESDRGLNYGYTF
TGTGCCAGCAGTGAATCGGACAGGGGGCTTAACTATGGCTACACCTTC
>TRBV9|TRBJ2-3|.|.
CASSVRGQTGTDTQYF
TGTGCCAGCAGCGTAAGAGGGCAGACGGGCACAGATACGCAGTATTTT
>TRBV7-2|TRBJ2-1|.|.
CASSSQGNEQFF
TGTGCCAGCAGCTCACAGGGAAATGAGCAGTTCTTC
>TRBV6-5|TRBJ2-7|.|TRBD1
CASSGDSLSYEQYF
TGTGCCAGCAGTGGGGACAGCCTGAGCTACGAGCAGTACTTC
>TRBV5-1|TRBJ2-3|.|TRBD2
CASSLRTSGGASDTQYF
TGCGCCAGCAGCCTTCGGACTAGCGGGGGGGCCTCGGATACGCAGTATTTT
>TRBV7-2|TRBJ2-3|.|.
CASSPRTTLTDTQYF
TGTGCCAGCAGCCCGCGGACTACTCTCACAGATACGCAGTATTTT
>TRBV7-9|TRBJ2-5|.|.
CASSLAGGQETQYF
TGTGCCAGCAGCTTAGCGGGGGGCCAAGAGACCCAGTACTTC
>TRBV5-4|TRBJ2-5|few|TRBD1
CASSRTDRGGETQYF
TGTGCCAGCAGTCGTACTGACAGGGGCGGGGAGACCCAGTACTTC
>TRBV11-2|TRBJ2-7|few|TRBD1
CASSPKTGVTPYEQYF
TGTGCCAGCAGCCCAAAGACAGGGGTTACCCCCTACGAGCAGTACTTC
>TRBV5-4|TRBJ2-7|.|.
CASSLNAPGEQYF
TGTGCCAGCAGCTTGAACGCGCCGGGCGAGCAGTACTTC